The 27 T cell receptor beta chains given below trace back to one sample, sequenced in a study of type 1 regulatory T cells. MiXCR, run by TCRdb on the reads, gives a single entry per CDR3 protein. The table includes approximately 23,000 distinct CDR3 sequences, 55% to 75% detected once. No antigen has been identified for these receptors. The sample consisted of cultured T cells, either the whole culture or a sorted T cell fraction (not recorded which). Noted subset: Tr1-enriched cell product generated in vitro against host alloantigens. Source of these receptors: a human donor in good health.

This chain uses TRBV18 with TRBJ2-2, with D unclear. Looked up from germline, CDR1 is KGHSH and CDR2 is LQKENI. This CDR3 is built from 13 residues. V lost 3 bases and J 9 bases, leaving 11 bases between the germline ends. The DNA for the CDR3 is TGTGCCAGCTCACCTGGGCCCAGTCGGGAGCTGTTTTTT. It encodes CASSPGPSRELFF.

This clonotype was observed a handful of times. The V gene is TRBV10-3, the J gene TRBJ1-2; no clear D gene. Germline V gives CDR1 ENHRY, CDR2 SYGVKD. The CDR3 spans 11 residues. V was clipped by 6 bases and J by 8 bases, with 10 bases between them. CDR3 sequence: CAISLNKGYTF. DNA for the CDR3: TGTGCCATCAGCCTTAACAAGGGCTACACCTTC.

The chain couples TRBV6-1 to TRBJ2-3; 12 positions agree with TRBD2. This CDR3 has 16 amino acids. Germline CDR1 reads MNHNS; CDR2 reads SASEGT. V lost 4 bases and J lost 1; bases outside the gene matches: 3. Here the CDR3 DNA reads TGTGCCAGCAGTGGGAGACTAGCGGGGGGCACAGATACGCAGTATTTT. Translated: CASSGRLAGGTDTQYF.

The chain uses TRBV7-2 and TRBJ2-3; D unclear. V was shortened by 5 bases and J by 1 base, with 10 bases between the two germline ends. This CDR3 region has 14 residues. CDR1 is SGHTA, CDR2 FQGNSA, per germline. CDR3 region: CASSRASGTDTQYF. The CDR3 DNA follows: TGTGCCAGCAGCCGGGCCAGCGGCACAGATACGCAGTATTTT. Looking up the rest from reference TRBV7-2 and TRBJ2-3 gives the full variable domain: GAGVSQSPSNKVTEKGKDVELRCDPISGHTALYWYRQSLGQGLEFLIYFQGNSAPDKSGLPSDRFSAERTGGSVSTLTIQRTQQEDSAVYLCASSRASGTDTQYFGPGTRLTVL.

This sequence joins TRBV6-1 and TRBJ1-2, with D unclear. The V and J ends lost 10 bases and 1 base respectively, with 16 bases between them. This CDR3 has 14 amino acids. Germline V CDR1 and CDR2: MNHNS, SASEGT. The CDR3 is CATTLGDVNYGYTF. The DNA of the CDR3 is TGTGCCACCACTCTGGGAGACGTTAACTATGGCTACACCTTC.

V is TRBV5-1 and J is TRBJ2-6; D remains ambiguous. The CDR3 spans 16 residues. V lost 0 bases and J lost 4, with 11 bases in between. In germline, CDR1 is SGHRS, CDR2 YFSETQ. The CDR3 here is CASSLDIRSGANVLTF. The CDR3 DNA is TGCGCCAGCAGCTTGGATATAAGGTCCGGGGCCAACGTCCTGACTTTC.

This sequence joins TRBV7-2 and TRBJ1-1; a possible D gene is TRBD1 (6 bases). The CDR3 length is 14 residues. The germline V and J ends were trimmed by 4 bases and 6 bases, with 15 bases remaining between them. Germline V gene sequence: CDR1 SGHTA, CDR2 FQGNSA. The CDR3 loop is CASSSRTEWAEAFF. The CDR3 DNA follows: TGTGCCAGCAGCTCAAGGACAGAGTGGGCTGAAGCTTTCTTT.

The rearrangement links TRBV7-9 to TRBJ2-7; 10 bases align to TRBD2. J was trimmed by 0 bases and V by 8 bases; bases with no gene match: 16. This CDR3 contains 18 residues. In germline, CDR1 is SEHNR, CDR2 FQNEAQ (reference sequence). The CDR3 spells CASEGTASGGDSSYEQYF. The DNA for the CDR3 is TGTGCCAGCGAAGGGACAGCCAGCGGGGGGGATAGCTCCTACGAGCAGTACTTC.

The chain uses TRBV4-2 and TRBJ2-3; the match to TRBD2 covers 8 bases. V gave up 0 bases and J gave up 0 bases; unmatched junction bases: 5. CDR1 is LGHNA and CDR2 is YNFKEQ in the germline V gene. The CDR3 covers 17 residues. The CDR3 protein is CASSQERGALSTDTQYF. DNA for the CDR3: TGTGCCAGCAGCCAAGAGCGGGGGGCCCTAAGCACAGATACGCAGTATTTT.

This chain connects TRBV5-1 to TRBJ2-7, with 9 bases that match TRBD1. Germline-derived CDR1 and CDR2 are SGHRS and YFSETQ. The CDR3 extends over 14 amino acids. V gave up 5 bases and J gave up 11 bases; unmatched junction bases: 14. In DNA, the CDR3 is TGCGCCAGCAGTATAGGGACAGGGCCCGGGAAAAAGTACTTC. It specifies CASSIGTGPGKKYF.

This clonotype appeared a few times. V gene TRBV7-2 combines with J gene TRBJ2-5; D may be TRBD2 (6 bases). V lost 2 bases, J lost 5 bases, and 12 bases lay in between. This CDR3 has 14 amino acids. Germline values: CDR1 SGHTA, CDR2 FQGNSA. CDR3 sequence: CASSLRRGGETQYF. In nucleotides, the CDR3 is TGTGCCAGCAGCTTAAGGAGAGGAGGGGAGACCCAGTACTTC.

V and J are TRBV12-3 or TRBV12-4 and TRBJ1-2; 9 nucleotides line up with TRBD1. With V trimmed by 6 bases and J by 9 bases, 2 bases remained unmatched. The CDR3 extends over 11 amino acids. CDR3 protein: CASRDRGSYTF. The CDR3 nucleotides read TGTGCCAGCAGGGACAGGGGCAGCTACACCTTC.

The chain carries TRBV28 and TRBJ1-2; TRBD1 might be the D (5 bases). The germline V gene has CDR1 MDHEN and CDR2 SYDVKM. V lost 2 bases, J lost 6 bases, and 10 bases lay in between. CDR3 length: 13 amino acids. CDR3 in amino acids: CASSLRRGDGYTF. DNA for the CDR3: TGTGCCAGCAGTTTAAGAAGGGGAGATGGCTACACCTTC.

The rearrangement joins TRBV5-1 to TRBJ1-6; 8 positions match TRBD1. Germline values: CDR1 SGHRS, CDR2 YFSETQ. The trim removed 1 base at V and 9 bases at J, leaving 6 bases unmatched. This CDR3 is 15 amino acids long. This CDR3 reads CASSLSGQGSSPLHF. The CDR3 DNA follows: TGCGCCAGCAGCTTGTCCGGACAGGGAAGTTCACCCCTCCACTTT.

On this clonotype itself: A read error may produce the germline difference seen at one junction end. The gene calls are TRBV27 and TRBJ2-1, with 8 nucleotides matching TRBD2. The CDR3 is 14 amino acids. Germline CDR1 and CDR2: MNHEY and SMNVEV (reference sequence). CDR3 loop: CAISDGGGRNEQFF. As DNA, the CDR3 is TGTGCCATCAGTGATGGCGGGGGGCGGAATGAGCAGTTCTTC.

This clonotype was counted only a few times. CDR3 residues: CASRAGTGLPSNQPQHF. In DNA form, the CDR3 reads TGTGCCAGCAGAGCCGGGACAGGCCTTCCTAGCAATCAGCCCCAGCATTTT. The chain couples TRBV6-1 to TRBJ1-5, with 8 bases identical to TRBD1. The V gene end was trimmed by 6 bases and the J gene end by 0 bases; junction bases not matched to a gene: 10. The CDR3 has 17 amino acids. Germline assignment: CDR1 MNHNS and CDR2 SASEGT.

The chain joins TRBV6-1 to TRBJ1-5; 8 positions agree with TRBD1. CDR1 MNHNS and CDR2 SASEGT come from the germline V gene. Trimming removed 6 bases from V and 5 bases from J; junction bases left unmatched: 6. The length of the CDR3 is 14 residues. CDR3 DNA sequence: TGTGCCAGCAGGACACAGGGGGGTGATCAGCCCCAGCATTTT. It codes for CASRTQGGDQPQHF.

The CDR3 loop reads CSAGGQGQPYGYTF. In nucleotides, the CDR3 is TGCAGTGCTGGCGGACAGGGACAGCCCTATGGCTACACCTTC. The chain combines TRBV20-1 with TRBJ1-2, with TRBD1 matching 8 bases. The V gene's germline CDR1 is DFQATT and CDR2 SNEGSKA (reference sequence). The junction had 9 bases not matched to a gene; V was cut back by 5 bases and J by 4 bases. The CDR3 length is 14 residues.

The chain combines TRBV11-3 with TRBJ2-2; a weak D match, TRBD1 (5 bases). CDR3 length: 15 amino acids. CDR1 is SGHNT and CDR2 is YENEEA in the germline V gene. V was shortened by 5 bases and J by 7 bases, with 17 bases between the two germline ends. The CDR3 DNA reads as TGTGCCAGCAGCCCTAGACTTTCCCAGGGCGGGGAGCTGTTTTTT. Its translation: CASSPRLSQGGELFF.

This clonotype was observed once. This rearrangement joins TRBV2 to TRBJ1-6; 7 bases match TRBD1. This CDR3 has 14 residues. Losses at the gene ends were 6 bases for V and 11 bases for J; bases not matched to a gene: 10. Germline V gives CDR1 SNHLY, CDR2 FYNNEI. The CDR3 reads CASSNFWDSAPLHF. CDR3 DNA sequence: TGTGCCAGCAGCAATTTTTGGGACAGCGCACCCCTCCACTTT.

The V and J genes are TRBV5-1 and TRBJ2-2; 7 bases map to TRBD2. The CDR3 is 15 amino acids. Germline loops: CDR1 SGHRS, CDR2 YFSETQ. J lost 4 bases, V lost 5 bases, and 8 bases had no gene match. CDR3 DNA: TGCGCCAGCAGTCCACCTAGCGGCCCCACCGGGGAGCTGTTTTTT. This encodes CASSPPSGPTGELFF.

The chain uses TRBV7-2 and TRBJ1-1, with unresolved D. In germline, CDR1 is SGHTA, CDR2 FQGNSA. This CDR3 spans 14 amino acids. Trimming cost V 1 base and J 1 base, with 7 bases left between them. The CDR3 DNA reads TGTGCCAGCAGCTTAGGTGGCAAGAACACTGAAGCTTTCTTT. The encoded protein is CASSLGGKNTEAFF.

The CDR3 bases are TGTGCCAGCAGTTACGAAGGGGACAGCTCCTACGAGCAGTACTTC. Translated: CASSYEGDSSYEQYF. The chain carries TRBV6-2 or TRBV6-3 and TRBJ2-7; the match to TRBD1 covers 7 bases. Germline V gene lookup returns CDR1 MNHEY and CDR2 SVGEGT. The CDR3 length is 15 residues. The junction had 4 bases not matched to a gene; V was cut back by 2 bases and J by 0 bases.

In its sample, this clonotype was seen once. The chain recombines TRBV30 with TRBJ1-4; TRBD1 agrees at 7 bases. Germline V lookup: CDR1 GTSNPN, CDR2 SVGIG (reference sequence). The CDR3 runs to 15 residues. V trimming: 3 bases; J trimming: 8 bases; junction bases outside the gene matches: 12. CDR3: CAWRHPDRVYEKLFF. For the CDR3, the DNA is TGTGCCTGGAGACATCCCGACAGGGTCTACGAAAAACTGTTTTTT.

V and J are TRBV5-5 and TRBJ1-1; no definite D call. CDR1 is SGHKS, CDR2 YYEKEE, per germline (reference sequence). Trimming took 1 base from V and 0 from J, leaving 7 bases between them. The CDR3 consists of 14 residues. The CDR3 region has the DNA TGTGCCAGCAGCTTGAACAGCCTGAACACTGAAGCTTTCTTT. This encodes CASSLNSLNTEAFF.

CDR3 DNA sequence: TGCGCCAGCAGCTTGGAGTATAACACTGAAGCTTTCTTT. Protein: CASSLEYNTEAFF. The chain links TRBV5-1 to TRBJ1-1; D remains unclear. This CDR3 spans 13 amino acids. Germline V lookup: CDR1 SGHRS, CDR2 YFSETQ. Trimming stripped 0 bases from V and 2 bases from J, with 5 bases between.

This rearrangement joins TRBV7-2 to TRBJ1-2, with D possibly matching TRBD1 (5 bases). The CDR3 has 16 amino acids. Germline lookup yields CDR1 SGHTA and CDR2 FQGNSA. The V end was cut by 5 bases, the J end by 4 bases, with 20 bases between. The chain's CDR3 is CASSPPVWGFRYGYTF. The CDR3 DNA sequence: TGTGCCAGCAGCCCCCCCGTGTGGGGGTTTCGCTATGGCTACACCTTC.